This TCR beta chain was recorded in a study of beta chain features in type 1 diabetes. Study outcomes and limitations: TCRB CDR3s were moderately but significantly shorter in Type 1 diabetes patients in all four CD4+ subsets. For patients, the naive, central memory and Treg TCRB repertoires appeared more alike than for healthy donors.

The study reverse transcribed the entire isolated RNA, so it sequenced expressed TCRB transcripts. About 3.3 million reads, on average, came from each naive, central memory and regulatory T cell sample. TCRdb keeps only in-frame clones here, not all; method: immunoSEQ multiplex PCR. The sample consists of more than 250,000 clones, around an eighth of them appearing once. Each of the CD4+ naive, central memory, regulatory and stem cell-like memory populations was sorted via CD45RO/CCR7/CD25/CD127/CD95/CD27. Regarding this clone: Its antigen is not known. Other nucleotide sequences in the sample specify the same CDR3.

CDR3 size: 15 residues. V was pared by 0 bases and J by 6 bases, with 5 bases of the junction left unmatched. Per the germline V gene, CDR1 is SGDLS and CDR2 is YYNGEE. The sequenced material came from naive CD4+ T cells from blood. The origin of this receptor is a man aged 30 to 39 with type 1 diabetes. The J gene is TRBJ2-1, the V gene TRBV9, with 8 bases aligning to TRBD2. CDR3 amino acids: CASSVGSGRANEQFF. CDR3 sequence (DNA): TGTGCCAGCAGCGTAGGGTCCGGGAGGGCCAATGAGCAGTTCTTC.